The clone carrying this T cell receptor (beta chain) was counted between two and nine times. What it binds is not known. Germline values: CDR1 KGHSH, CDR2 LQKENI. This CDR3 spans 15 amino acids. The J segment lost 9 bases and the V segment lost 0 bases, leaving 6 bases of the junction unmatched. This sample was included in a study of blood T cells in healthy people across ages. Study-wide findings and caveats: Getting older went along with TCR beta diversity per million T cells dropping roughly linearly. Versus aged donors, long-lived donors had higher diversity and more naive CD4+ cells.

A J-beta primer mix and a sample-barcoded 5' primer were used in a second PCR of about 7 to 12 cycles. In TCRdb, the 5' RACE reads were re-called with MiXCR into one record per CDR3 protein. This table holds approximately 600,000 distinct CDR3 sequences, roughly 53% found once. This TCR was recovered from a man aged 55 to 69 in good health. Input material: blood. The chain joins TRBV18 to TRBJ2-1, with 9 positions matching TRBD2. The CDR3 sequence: CASSPPSSGAAEQFF. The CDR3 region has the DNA TGTGCCAGCTCACCACCTTCTAGCGGGGCCGCTGAGCAGTTCTTC.